These 5 T cell receptor beta chains originate from one sample sequenced in a study of cytomegalovirus exposure and HLA in healthy donors. Primers for the PCR totalled 60 Vbeta and 13 Jbeta. The data were produced by immunoSEQ multiplex PCR, yet TCRdb's version contains in-frame clones alone and is incomplete. The repertoire has approximately 170,000 clones, 85% of them found once; the top ten carry 1%. The source material was PBMCs. These TCRs come from a boy aged 2-9 years in good health and CMV-seronegative.

This chain connects TRBV28 to TRBJ1-5; TRBD1 might be the D (5 bases). Trimming left V 6 bases short and J 4 bases short, with 19 bases between. CDR1 and CDR2 from the germline V gene are MDHEN and SYDVKM. This CDR3 has 16 residues. The CDR3 DNA follows: TGTGCCAGCAGCCCCCCGGGAGGGGCGCGTAATCAGCCCCAGCATTTT. Its protein is CASSPPGGARNQPQHF.

The V call is TRBV25-1, the J call TRBJ1-3; unclear D gene. CDR1 and CDR2 (germline): MGHDK, SYGVNS. V gave up 1 base and J gave up 0 bases, with 7 bases separating them. The CDR3 consists of 15 residues. The CDR3 nucleotides read TGTGCCAGCAGTGAATCCTTGAGCTCTGGAAACACCATATATTTT. It is translated as CASSESLSSGNTIYF.

V and J are TRBV19 and TRBJ1-1, with D perhaps TRBD1 (6 bases). Germline-derived CDR1 and CDR2 are LNHDA and SQIVND (reference sequence). This CDR3 region has 15 residues. The V and J ends lost 5 bases and 1 base respectively, with 14 bases between them. This CDR3 is CASSVGGRGNTEAFF. CDR3 in DNA: TGTGCCAGTAGTGTCGGGGGGCGTGGGAACACTGAAGCTTTCTTT.

The genes are TRBV19 and TRBJ2-7, with a tentative D call TRBD1 (6 bases). Germline V gene lookup returns CDR1 LNHDA and CDR2 SQIVND (reference sequence). The V end was cut by 4 bases, the J end by 4 bases, with 20 bases between. The CDR3 contains 16 residues. Here the CDR3 DNA reads TGTGCCAGTAGTACCCCAGACCAGGGGAAGGGTTACGAGCAGTACTTC. Amino acids: CASSTPDQGKGYEQYF. The full variable domain, with the rest looked up from reference TRBV19 and TRBJ2-7, is DGGITQSPKYLFRKEGQNVTLSCEQNLNHDAMYWYRQDPGQGLRLIYYSQIVNDFQKGDIAEGYSVSREKKESFPLTVTSAQKNPTAFYLCASSTPDQGKGYEQYFGPGTRLTVT.

Of note for this clone: Additional DNA sequences in this sample encode the identical CDR3. This chain joins TRBV20-1 and TRBJ2-5; D gene ambiguous. Per germline, CDR1 DFQATT and CDR2 SNEGSKA (reference sequence). This CDR3 has 10 amino acids. V lost 5 bases and J 2 bases, leaving 3 bases between the germline ends. CDR3 in amino acids: CSASQETQYF. CDR3 sequence (DNA): TGCAGTGCTTCACAAGAGACCCAGTACTTC.